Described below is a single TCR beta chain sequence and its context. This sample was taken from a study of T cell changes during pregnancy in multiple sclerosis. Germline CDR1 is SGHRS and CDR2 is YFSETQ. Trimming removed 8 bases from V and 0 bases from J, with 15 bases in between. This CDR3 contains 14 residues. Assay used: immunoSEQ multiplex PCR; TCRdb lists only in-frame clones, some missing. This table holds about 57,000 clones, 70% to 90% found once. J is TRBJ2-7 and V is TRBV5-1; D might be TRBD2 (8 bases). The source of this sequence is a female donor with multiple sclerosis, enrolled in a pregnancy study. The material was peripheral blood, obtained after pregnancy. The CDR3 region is CASSGTAASYEQYF. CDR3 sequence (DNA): TGCGCCAGTAGCGGGACAGCGGCCTCCTACGAGCAGTACTTC.